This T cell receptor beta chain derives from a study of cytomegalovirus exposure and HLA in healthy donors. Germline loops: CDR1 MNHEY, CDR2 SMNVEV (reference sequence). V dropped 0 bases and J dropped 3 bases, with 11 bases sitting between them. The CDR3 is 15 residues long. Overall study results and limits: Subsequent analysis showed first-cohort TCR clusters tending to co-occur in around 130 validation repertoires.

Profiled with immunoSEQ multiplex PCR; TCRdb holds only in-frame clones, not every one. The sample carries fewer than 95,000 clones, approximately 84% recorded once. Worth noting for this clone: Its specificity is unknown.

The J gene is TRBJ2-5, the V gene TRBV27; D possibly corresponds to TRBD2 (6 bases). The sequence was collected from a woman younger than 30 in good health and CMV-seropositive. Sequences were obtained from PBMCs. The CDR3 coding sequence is TGTGCCAGCAGTTTATCGTGGGGCGGGGAAGAGACCCAGTACTTC. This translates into CASSLSWGGEETQYF.